One T cell receptor beta chain is described in this entry. No antigen is known for it. TCRdb re-called the 5' RACE reads and shows each CDR3 protein once, DNA omitted. In total, the table holds 150,000 to 170,000 distinct CDR3 sequences. This entry comes from a study of T cells expressing NK-cell markers. Findings of the study overall: A range of about 1.0-7.5% of CD8+ T cells consisted of dominant NKG2C+ clonotypes in several donors. Expanded clones of NKG2C+ T cells had an unclear HCMV specificity.

CDR3 size: 15 residues. CDR1 and CDR2 (germline): MNHEY, SMNVEV (reference sequence). The sequencing input was blood T cells: a sorted CD56 or NKG2C T cell subset, CD4+ or CD8+ T cells, or bulk PBMC T cells (not recorded which). This TCR derives from a woman between 45 and 60 years old in good health. The rearrangement uses TRBV27 and TRBJ2-5; TCRdb lists TRBD1, though no DNA is available to test this call. The CDR3 loop reads CASSLVQGTQETQYF.